This TCR beta chain was captured in a study of tumor-infiltrating lymphocytes in oesophageal squamous cell carcinoma. TCRdb itself ran the PCR reads through MiXCR, one entry per CDR3 protein. The sample has under 20,000 distinct CDR3 sequences, around two fifths seen once. This clonotype was detected only a few times. The CDR3 is made up of 13 amino acids. Germline loops: CDR1 SGHTA, CDR2 FQGTGA. The ends were cut back, 1 base at V and 4 bases at J, with 4 bases in the middle. The J gene is TRBJ2-2, the V gene TRBV7-3; D remains unclear. The material sequenced was esophageal tumor tissue. This receptor was identified in a male donor with esophageal squamous cell carcinoma. CDR3 DNA: TGTGCCAGCAGCTTAAGGCCCACCGGGGAGCTGTTTTTT. Its translation: CASSLRPTGELFF.